This T cell receptor (beta chain) was recorded in a study of lymphopenia after photon versus proton radiotherapy. Sequenced by immunoSEQ multiplex PCR; TCRdb stores in-frame clones only, minus some. The repertoire holds roughly 23,000 clones, with about nine tenths as singletons. Here the sequenced sample was peripheral blood, taken from a patient treated with proton-based radiotherapy. This receptor was taken from a woman in her seventies with pancreatic cancer. Some clones in this sample may be carry-over from other donors' samples.

The CDR3 nucleotides are TGTGCCAGCAGTATCCCCGGGCTGGCTAATGAAAAACTGTTTTTT. Protein product: CASSIPGLANEKLFF. The V gene is TRBV28, the J gene TRBJ1-4; D not resolved. Between the trimmed V and J ends, which lost 5 bases and 3 bases, there was a span of 13 bases. The CDR3 has 15 residues. Germline V gives CDR1 MDHEN, CDR2 SYDVKM.